This entry concerns a single T cell receptor beta chain. Its target is unknown. The CDR3 consists of 18 residues. Germline V gives CDR1 KGHSH, CDR2 LQKENI. The V and J ends lost 3 bases and 3 bases respectively, with 21 bases between them. These data belong to a study of CD8 T cells in Susac syndrome. Study-level findings and limits: The number of individuals included in the study's TCR sequencing and HLA analysis was acknowledged as relatively small.

From blood CD8+ and CD4+ T cells, TCR beta sequences were generated. Negative isolation yielded the CD8+ and CD4+ T cells, while FACS enriched the TEMRA cells. When the RNA was reverse transcribed, random hexamers were used with an input of about 0.5 to 1 ug. The CDR3 of TCR beta was amplified by immunoSEQ multiplex PCR across 54 Vbeta and 13 Jbeta. TCRdb redid the calling of the immunoSEQ multiplex PCR reads with MiXCR, one entry per CDR3 protein. The table lists approximately 200,000 distinct CDR3 sequences, about 93% of them singletons, with approximately 0.13% in the top ten. The chain uses TRBV18 and TRBJ1-3, with D perhaps TRBD1 (5 bases). The sequenced material came from CD8+ T cells from PBMCs. This clonotype was obtained from a human donor with multiple sclerosis. DNA of the CDR3: TGTGCCAGCTCACCCTCGGGAGTTCTGGGGGAACTTGGAAACACCATATATTTT. This codes for CASSPSGVLGELGNTIYF. Full variable domain (remainder filled in from reference TRBV18 and TRBJ1-3): NAGVMQNPRHLVRRRGQEARLRCSPMKGHSHVYWYRQLPEEGLKFMVYLQKENIIDESGMPKERFSAEFPKEGPSILRIQQVVRGDSAAYFCASSPSGVLGELGNTIYFGEGSWLTVV.